The rows below give T cell receptor beta chains drawn from one sample of a study of shared clonotypes between healthy human individuals. Data came from immunoSEQ multiplex PCR; TCRdb stores just in-frame clones and leaves some out. The table includes around 1,000,000 clones, approximately 80% detected once. Sequenced: memory CD4+ T cells from PBMCs. The receptors stem from a man younger than 35 in good health. Some clones in this sample may be carry-over from other donors' samples. The CDR3 runs from the conserved cysteine through the conserved F or W. The D gene is left open where the match is weak. Part of the rows lack a size; the others show once, few, many or a class for expanded clones.

V	J	D	size	CDR3	DNA
TRBV19	TRBJ2-1	NA	NA	CASSIRGRRDEQFF	TGTGCCAGTAGTATCAGGGGTAGGAGGGATGAGCAGTTCTTC
TRBV4-2	TRBJ2-3	TRBD2	NA	CASSLAGGSTDTQYF	TGTGCCAGCAGCCTAGCGGGAGGTAGCACAGATACGCAGTATTTT
TRBV18	TRBJ2-7	NA	NA	CASSPVVAATYEQYF	TGTGCCAGCTCACCAGTAGTAGCGGCCACCTACGAGCAGTACTTC
TRBV28	TRBJ1-2	TRBD1	NA	CASRLAGQGHYGYTF	TGTGCCAGCAGACTGGCGGGACAGGGTCACTACGGCTACACCTTC
TRBV18	TRBJ1-5	NA	NA	CASSTDNNQPQHF	TGTGCCAGCTCAACGGACAACAATCAGCCCCAGCATTTT
TRBV14	TRBJ2-1	TRBD2	NA	CASSQRLAGVNEQFF	TGTGCCAGCAGCCAGCGACTAGCGGGAGTAAATGAGCAGTTCTTC
TRBV7-6	TRBJ1-2	NA	few	CASSLAQANDGYTF	TGTGCCAGCAGCTTAGCGCAGGCTAACGATGGCTACACCTTC
TRBV6-1	TRBJ2-7	NA	NA	CASSGVKGGSYEQYF	TGTGCCAGCAGTGGGGTTAAAGGGGGCTCCTACGAGCAGTACTTC
TRBV5-1	TRBJ1-3	NA	NA	CASSLEVVIPGNTIYF	TGCGCCAGCAGCTTGGAAGTGGTTATCCCTGGAAACACCATATATTTT
TRBV28	TRBJ2-1	NA	NA	CASSLWDATHEQFF	TGTGCCAGCAGTTTATGGGACGCCACACATGAGCAGTTCTTC
TRBV30	TRBJ1-5	NA	NA	CAWGLKFNQPQHF	TGTGCCTGGGGCCTAAAGTTTAATCAGCCCCAGCATTTT
TRBV7-6	TRBJ2-1	TRBD2	NA	CASSPTSGVSNEQFF	TGTGCCAGCAGTCCCACTAGCGGGGTCAGCAATGAGCAGTTCTTC
TRBV5-1	TRBJ2-5	TRBD2	NA	CASSMGLAEETQYF	TGCGCCAGCAGCATGGGACTAGCGGAAGAGACCCAGTACTTC
TRBV27	TRBJ2-7	TRBD2	NA	CASSRASGNSEQYF	TGTGCCAGCAGTAGGGCTAGCGGGAATTCCGAGCAGTACTTC
TRBV4-3	TRBJ1-2	NA	NA	CASSRTEGNYGYTF	TGCGCCAGCAGCCGTACTGAGGGGAACTATGGCTACACCTTC
TRBV5-8	TRBJ2-1	TRBD2	NA	CASSFRSSGMGNEQFF	TGTGCCAGCAGCTTTCGGTCTAGCGGGATGGGGAATGAGCAGTTCTTC
TRBV7-2	TRBJ1-5	NA	NA	CASSSQGGGNQPQHF	TGTGCCAGCAGCTCCCAGGGAGGGGGCAATCAGCCCCAGCATTTT
TRBV7-3	TRBJ1-1	NA	NA	CASSLSLNTEAFF	TGTGCCAGCAGCCTTAGCCTGAACACTGAAGCTTTCTTT
TRBV18	TRBJ2-2	TRBD2	NA	CASSPPPAGAWNTGELFF	TGTGCCAGCTCACCCCCCCCTGCGGGAGCTTGGAACACCGGGGAGCTGTTTTTT
TRBV5-1	TRBJ2-3	NA	NA	CASTDGGPTDTQYF	TGCGCCAGCACCGACGGGGGGCCGACAGATACGCAGTATTTT
TRBV5-1	TRBJ2-3	NA	NA	CASSLSSTDTQYF	TGCGCCAGCAGCTTGTCGAGCACAGATACGCAGTATTTT
TRBV4-2	TRBJ2-7	TRBD1	NA	CASSSDRDRAYEQYF	TGTGCCAGCAGCTCCGATCGGGACAGGGCATACGAGCAGTACTTC
TRBV5-1	TRBJ2-3	TRBD2	NA	CASSLDPPLLAGVQDTQYF	TGCGCCAGCAGCTTGGACCCCCCTCTACTAGCGGGAGTGCAAGATACGCAGTATTTT
TRBV11-2	TRBJ2-7	TRBD2	NA	CASSLSTSGPSEQYF	TGTGCCAGCAGCCTTTCGACTAGCGGACCTAGCGAGCAGTACTTC